The 32 T cell receptor beta chains below were found in one sample sequenced in a study of blood T cells in healthy people across ages. With a J-beta primer mix and a sample-barcoded 5' primer, a second PCR ran roughly 7 to 11 cycles. TCRdb passed the 5' RACE reads through MiXCR, listing each CDR3 protein once. The sample lists 730,000 or so distinct CDR3 sequences; around 40% were seen once. Sequenced sample: blood. These receptors were taken from a woman aged 55-75 years in good health.

The V and J genes are TRBV2 and TRBJ2-5; D may match TRBD1 or TRBD2 (5 bases each). V lost 6 bases, J lost 5 bases, and 13 bases lay in between. The CDR3 consists of 13 residues. Germline V gives CDR1 SNHLY, CDR2 FYNNEI. In DNA form, the CDR3 reads TGTGCCAGCAGGGACGGCAGGGAGGAGACCCAGTACTTC. It codes for CASRDGREETQYF.

The table lists this clonotype with a few counts. The chain employs TRBV14 and TRBJ1-1, with D possibly being TRBD1 (6 bases). Germline lookup yields CDR1 SGHDN and CDR2 FVKESK. The CDR3 has 12 amino acids. The V end was cut by 5 bases, the J end by 11 bases, with 15 bases between. The CDR3 protein is CASSGRGGEAFF. The CDR3 DNA reads TGTGCCAGCAGCGGACGAGGGGGGGAGGCTTTCTTT.

In this sample, this clonotype turned up a few times. The chain joins TRBV7-3 to TRBJ2-6; the D is unclear. Germline V gene lookup returns CDR1 SGHTA and CDR2 FQGTGA. Trimming took 5 bases from V and 0 from J, leaving 11 bases between them. This CDR3 is 16 amino acids long. As DNA, the CDR3 is TGTGCCAGCAGCACCGACGGACCCTCTGGGGCCAACGTCCTGACTTTC. It yields the protein CASSTDGPSGANVLTF.

This clonotype occurred a few times. This sequence joins TRBV7-2 and TRBJ2-2; 11 bases align to TRBD2. The length of the CDR3 is 16 residues. V trimming: 3 bases; J trimming: 6 bases; junction bases outside the gene matches: 6. CDR1 is SGHTA and CDR2 is FQGNSA in the germline V gene. The CDR3 protein is CASSFYRGLAAGELFF. In DNA, the CDR3 is TGTGCCAGCAGCTTTTATAGGGGACTAGCGGCCGGGGAGCTGTTTTTT.

The chain recombines TRBV9 with TRBJ2-1; D not certain. The CDR3 length is 17 residues. Germline CDR1 is SGDLS and CDR2 is YYNGEE. V was shortened by 0 bases and J by 3 bases, with 16 bases between the two germline ends. DNA of the CDR3: TGTGCCAGCAGCGTAGGGTTGCGGCTGGGATTCTACAATGAGCAGTTCTTC. It translates to CASSVGLRLGFYNEQFF. Full variable domain (rest looked up from reference TRBV9 and TRBJ2-1): DSGVTQTPKHLITATGQRVTLRCSPRSGDLSVYWYQQSLDQGLQFLIQYYNGEERAKGNILERFSAQQFPDLHSELNLSSLELGDSALYFCASSVGLRLGFYNEQFFGPGTRLTVL.

In nucleotides, the CDR3 is TGTGCCAGCAGCCTTGGCCTAGGGCGGGGGTCCGGCAATGAGCAGTTCTTC. Encoded protein: CASSLGLGRGSGNEQFF. This chain links TRBV12-3 or TRBV12-4 with TRBJ2-1, with 7 bases fitting TRBD2. The CDR3 covers 17 residues. V gave up 6 bases and J gave up 6 bases; unmatched junction bases: 17.

The sample holds a few counts of this clonotype. The rearrangement uses TRBV28 and TRBJ2-1, with D possibly being TRBD1 (6 bases). Germline CDR1 is MDHEN and CDR2 is SYDVKM. This CDR3 has 18 residues. With 4 bases removed from V and 7 bases from J, the gap between germline ends came to 26 bases. The CDR3 region is CASSYTAGQPRVDNEQFF. In nucleotides, the CDR3 is TGTGCCAGCAGTTATACTGCCGGACAGCCCAGGGTGGATAATGAGCAGTTCTTC.

There are many counts of this clonotype. The V gene is TRBV20-1, the J gene TRBJ2-5, with TRBD1 identical over 11 bases. The CDR3 spans 13 residues. V shed 6 bases and J 5 bases; nucleotides not matched to a gene: 5. CDR1 and CDR2 (germline): DFQATT, SNEGSKA (reference sequence). The chain's CDR3 is CSARTGGVETQYF. In DNA form, the CDR3 reads TGCAGTGCCAGGACAGGGGGCGTCGAGACCCAGTACTTC.

The table lists this clonotype with a count of one. This CDR3 is CSVGRSPQYF. CDR3 in DNA: TGCAGCGTGGGAAGGAGTCCGCAGTATTTT. The chain employs TRBV29-1 and TRBJ2-3, with D uncertain. Between the trimmed V and J ends, which lost 6 bases and 10 bases, there was a span of 11 bases. The germline gives CDR1 SQVTM, CDR2 ANQGSEA. CDR3 size: 10 residues.

This clonotype was seen ten or more times. This rearrangement joins TRBV20-1 to TRBJ2-2; 12 bases are a match to TRBD2. J was trimmed by 6 bases and V by 3 bases; bases with no gene match: 5. The germline gives CDR1 DFQATT, CDR2 SNEGSKA (reference sequence). The CDR3 sequence is 15 residues long. The CDR3 here is CSARASGRAAGELFF. The CDR3 DNA sequence: TGCAGTGCTAGGGCTAGCGGGAGGGCCGCCGGGGAGCTGTTTTTT.

This clonotype came up a few times. V usage is TRBV3-1 and J usage is TRBJ2-1; 9 nucleotides agree with TRBD1. Germline loops: CDR1 LGHDT, CDR2 YNNKEL (reference sequence). This CDR3 is 16 amino acids long. Trimming at V came to 1 base and at J to 7 bases, leaving 8 bases not matched to a gene. The chain's CDR3 is CASSQVRTGGWNEQFF. CDR3 DNA: TGTGCCAGCAGCCAAGTTCGTACAGGGGGCTGGAATGAGCAGTTCTTC.

The chain recombines TRBV6-4 with TRBJ2-1; D not resolved. Trimming left V 2 bases short and J 0 bases short, with 11 bases between. This CDR3 spans 16 amino acids. Germline V gene sequence: CDR1 MRHNA, CDR2 SNTAGT. The CDR3 here is CASSDRWTSSYNEQFF. The CDR3 region has the DNA TGTGCCAGCAGTGACAGGTGGACCAGCTCCTACAATGAGCAGTTCTTC.

A few counts support this clonotype. The chain uses TRBV7-2 and TRBJ2-1, with 9 bases fitting TRBD2. This CDR3 region has 14 residues. The junction had 9 bases not matched to a gene; V was cut back by 3 bases and J by 12 bases. Germline assignment: CDR1 SGHTA and CDR2 FQGNSA. The CDR3 region has the DNA TGTGCCAGCAGCTTGGGGTCAAGCGGGGGGCGGCAGTTCTTC. This sequence encodes CASSLGSSGGRQFF.

The chain couples TRBV12-3 or TRBV12-4 to TRBJ2-2; 9 bases align to TRBD1. Trimming cost V 6 bases and J 5 bases; bases outside gene matches: 7. The CDR3 loop spans 15 amino acids. The CDR3 loop reads CASRRDRVRTGELFF. The CDR3 DNA reads as TGTGCCAGCAGGCGGGACAGGGTTCGGACCGGGGAGCTGTTTTTT.

On this clonotype itself: The junction differs from germline at one of its ends, possibly a read error. The V call is TRBV3-1, the J call TRBJ1-2; no clear D gene. The CDR3 runs to 12 residues. CDR1 is LGHDT and CDR2 is YNNKEL in the germline V gene (reference sequence). Here the CDR3 reads CVSRDLYYGYTF. The CDR3 DNA reads TGTGTCAGCAGAGACCTGTACTATGGCTACACCTTC. Full variable domain (remainder filled in from reference TRBV3-1 and TRBJ1-2): DTAVSQTPKYLVTQMGNDKSIKCEQNLGHDTMYWYKQDSKKFLKIMFSYNNKELIINETVPNRFSPKSPDKAHLNLHINSLELGDSAVYFCVSRDLYYGYTFGSGTRLTVV.

V usage is TRBV6-5 and J usage is TRBJ1-1; D is unclear. Germline V gene lookup returns CDR1 MNHEY and CDR2 SVGAGI. CDR3 length: 13 amino acids. The V end was cut by 2 bases, the J end by 1 base, with 5 bases between. The CDR3, as DNA: TGTGCCAGCAGTTACACCCAGAACACTGAAGCTTTCTTT. Protein sequence: CASSYTQNTEAFF.

On this clonotype: Compared with germline, one end of the junction differs, possibly owing to a read error. CDR3 coding DNA: TGCGTCAGCAGCTTGGACACCGGGACAGGGCATGGCTACACCTTC. This sequence encodes CVSSLDTGTGHGYTF. This chain connects TRBV5-1 to TRBJ1-2, with 9 bases matching TRBD1. The V gene's germline CDR1 is SGHRS and CDR2 YFSETQ. This CDR3 contains 15 residues.

This clonotype was detected ten times or more. This chain connects TRBV5-6 to TRBJ2-1; unclear D gene. The CDR3 is 15 residues long. CDR1 is SGHDT, CDR2 YYEEEE, per germline. V was cut by 1 base and J by 1 base, with 9 bases left in between. In DNA, the CDR3 is TGTGCCAGCAGCTTGATTTTTGAGTCCTACAATGAGCAGTTCTTC. It is translated as CASSLIFESYNEQFF.

The CDR3 bases are TGCAGTGCTATAGAGACAGGGCTGAATGAAAAACTGTTTTTT. Translation: CSAIETGLNEKLFF. The genes are TRBV20-1 and TRBJ1-4, with 7 bases identical to TRBD1. The CDR3 runs 14 residues. The trim removed 4 bases at V and 5 bases at J, leaving 7 bases unmatched. CDR1 and CDR2 from the germline V gene are DFQATT and SNEGSKA (reference sequence).

The chain links TRBV7-2 to TRBJ1-1; D not certain. In germline, CDR1 is SGHTA, CDR2 FQGNSA. The CDR3 has 12 residues. The ends were cut back, 8 bases at V and 4 bases at J, with 11 bases in the middle. This CDR3 reads CASGEAGTEAFF. The DNA for the CDR3 is TGTGCCAGCGGGGAAGCAGGCACTGAAGCTTTCTTT.

This clonotype occurred a few times. V is TRBV7-2 and J is TRBJ2-7, with D unclear. Germline values: CDR1 SGHTA, CDR2 FQGNSA. This CDR3 has 13 residues. V was shortened by 5 bases and J by 10 bases, with 18 bases between the two germline ends. CDR3: CASSVGPNSEQYF. The CDR3 DNA sequence: TGTGCCAGCAGCGTAGGACCCAACTCGGAACAGTACTTC.

This clonotype was observed at least ten times. The chain is built from TRBV4-1 and TRBJ2-3; tentative D call: TRBD2 (6 bases). The V gene's germline CDR1 is MGHRA and CDR2 YSYEKL. The germline V and J ends were trimmed by 1 base and 10 bases, with 18 bases remaining between them. CDR3 length: 15 amino acids. CDR3 coding DNA: TGCGCCAGCAGCCAAGGAGGGACTGCCGGGATAGCGCAGTATTTT. Its translation is CASSQGGTAGIAQYF.

The chain links TRBV28 to TRBJ2-1; a weak D match, TRBD2 (5 bases). CDR1 and CDR2 (germline): MDHEN, SYDVKM. V was shortened by 2 bases and J by 9 bases, with 14 bases between the two germline ends. This CDR3 is 14 amino acids long. CDR3 in amino acids: CASSLGSLIREQFF. The CDR3 nucleotides read TGTGCCAGCAGTTTAGGGAGTTTGATTCGTGAGCAGTTCTTC.

This clonotype has only a few counts. The V call is TRBV12-3 or TRBV12-4, the J call TRBJ2-1; 10 bases map to TRBD1. V dropped 4 bases and J dropped 6; count of bases not matched to a gene: 18. CDR3 length: 19 residues. CDR3 DNA sequence: TGTGCCAGCAGTTGGCGGACAGGGGGTAACCTACAGCGACCCAATGAGCAGTTCTTC. Translating it yields CASSWRTGGNLQRPNEQFF.

The CDR3 nucleotides are TGCAGTGTCAGTAGGGGGCAGATCGGAGAGACCCAGTACTTC. It is translated as CSVSRGQIGETQYF. The chain employs TRBV20-1 and TRBJ2-7; 7 nucleotides align to TRBD1. The J call is uncertain, as TRBJ2-5 better fits the DNA end. The CDR3 has 14 residues. Germline assignment: CDR1 DFQATT and CDR2 SNEGSKA (reference sequence).

This clonotype has just a few counts. This chain links TRBV7-2 with TRBJ2-7; D is uncertain. The length of the CDR3 is 14 residues. Germline V lookup: CDR1 SGHTA, CDR2 FQGNSA. V gave up 3 bases and J gave up 0 bases, with 9 bases separating them. The CDR3 nucleotides are TGTGCCAGCAGCTTCTATTCGGGCTCCTACGAGCAGTACTTC. It yields the protein CASSFYSGSYEQYF. The entire variable domain, with the rest obtained from reference TRBV7-2 and TRBJ2-7, is as follows: GAGVSQSPSNKVTEKGKDVELRCDPISGHTALYWYRQSLGQGLEFLIYFQGNSAPDKSGLPSDRFSAERTGGSVSTLTIQRTQQEDSAVYLCASSFYSGSYEQYFGPGTRLTVT.

The rearrangement links TRBV7-9 to TRBJ1-6; D call uncertain. This CDR3 region has 12 residues. The V and J ends lost 4 bases and 9 bases respectively, with 7 bases between them. CDR1 is SEHNR and CDR2 is FQNEAQ in the germline V gene (reference sequence). This chain's CDR3 is CASSSRGSPLHF. The CDR3 nucleotides read TGTGCCAGCAGCTCACGGGGTTCACCCCTCCACTTT.

This rearrangement joins TRBV9 to TRBJ2-3; D gene unclear. The CDR3 sequence is 14 residues long. Trimming pared 3 bases from V and 1 base from J, leaving 9 bases between. Germline V gene data show CDR1 as SGDLS and CDR2 as YYNGEE. This CDR3 reads CASSADWGTDTQYF. The CDR3 coding sequence is TGTGCCAGCAGCGCCGATTGGGGCACAGATACGCAGTATTTT.

V is TRBV28 and J is TRBJ2-7; 11 bases are shared with TRBD2. V shed 6 bases, J shed 4 bases, and the junction held 8 bases outside the gene matches. This CDR3 has 15 amino acids. Germline values: CDR1 MDHEN, CDR2 SYDVKM. The CDR3 DNA sequence: TGTGCCAGCAGGGAAACTAGCGGGAGTAAGTACGAGCAGTACTTC. Protein product: CASRETSGSKYEQYF.

With regard to this clonotype: This may come from a read error, since a much larger clone is one base off. The chain carries TRBV29-1 and TRBJ2-7; D gene unclear. The J call is in doubt because the DNA end fits TRBJ2-5 better. In germline, CDR1 is SQVTM, CDR2 ANQGSEA. CDR3 size: 13 residues. The CDR3 nucleotides are TGCAGCGTTGAAGCGCCAGGTCGAGAGACCCAGTACTTC. Amino acids: CSVEAPGRETQYF.

This clonotype was detected ten times or more. This chain links TRBV7-2 with TRBJ2-4; D may correspond to TRBD1 or TRBD2 (5 bases each). The germline V and J ends were trimmed by 0 bases and 3 bases, with 18 bases remaining between them. Germline V gene lookup returns CDR1 SGHTA and CDR2 FQGNSA. CDR3 size: 18 residues. CDR3 sequence (DNA): TGTGCCAGCAGCTTAGCCCGAGGGGCGGTCGGAAACAAAAACATTCAGTACTTC. Amino acids: CASSLARGAVGNKNIQYF.

About this clonotype itself: Just one base apart from a much larger clone, this may be a read error. The V and J genes are TRBV9 and TRBJ2-1; weak D call: TRBD1 (6 bases). Germline-derived CDR1 and CDR2 are SGDLS and YYNGEE. Trimming pared 0 bases from V and 10 bases from J, leaving 14 bases between. This CDR3 is built from 14 residues. CDR3 nucleotides: TGTGCCAGCAGCGTAGAGGGGGACGTTTACGAGCAGTTCTTC. Encoded protein: CASSVEGDVYEQFF.